The next 23 T cell receptor beta chains were all read from a single sample in a study of cytomegalovirus exposure and HLA in healthy donors. With 60 Vbeta and 13 Jbeta primers, the PCR was carried out. The method was immunoSEQ multiplex PCR; TCRdb's version includes in-frame clones alone and lacks a portion of them. Seen here are 65,000 to 85,000 clones, roughly 89% observed once, and the top ten hold roughly 2%. Sequencing was done on a sample of PBMCs. Receptor source: a woman aged 25 to 45 in good health and CMV-seronegative.

The V and J genes are TRBV19 and TRBJ2-1, with 11 bases matching TRBD2. Germline V CDR1 and CDR2: LNHDA, SQIVND (reference sequence). This CDR3 has 13 residues. Trimming at V came to 6 bases and at J to 8 bases, leaving 3 bases not matched to a gene. The CDR3 loop reads CASRLAGVDEQFF. The CDR3 region has the DNA TGTGCCAGTAGACTAGCGGGAGTGGATGAGCAGTTCTTC.

The V call is TRBV9, the J call TRBJ2-1; maybe TRBD2 (6 bases). The CDR3 contains 12 residues. Germline CDR1 and CDR2: SGDLS and YYNGEE. V lost 3 bases, J lost 9 bases, and 10 bases lay in between. The CDR3 DNA reads as TGTGCCAGCAGCGGACTAGAAATTGAGCAGTTCTTC. It is translated as CASSGLEIEQFF.

This chain uses TRBV2 with TRBJ2-1, with 13 bases that match TRBD2. Germline CDR1 and CDR2: SNHLY and FYNNEI. V trimming: 4 bases; J trimming: 2 bases; junction bases outside the gene matches: 2. This CDR3 comprises 16 residues. CDR3 DNA sequence: TGTGCCAGCAGTGGGACTAGCGGGAGACCCTACAATGAGCAGTTCTTC. Amino acid sequence: CASSGTSGRPYNEQFF.

The chain has TRBV27 and TRBJ2-7; 9 nucleotides line up with TRBD1. The germline V gene has CDR1 MNHEY and CDR2 SMNVEV (reference sequence). Losses at the gene ends were 5 bases for V and 6 bases for J; bases not matched to a gene: 8. The CDR3 runs to 14 residues. CDR3 nucleotide sequence: TGTGCCAGCAGTCCGACCCGGGACAGGGCCGAGCAGTACTTC. Translation gives CASSPTRDRAEQYF.

The V gene is TRBV25-1, the J gene TRBJ1-1, with 8 bases lining up with TRBD1. This CDR3 comprises 13 residues. Trimming took 4 bases from V and 7 from J; bases not matched to a gene: 5. Per the germline V gene, CDR1 is MGHDK and CDR2 is SYGVNS. CDR3 region: CASSADRDLEAFF. The CDR3, as DNA: TGTGCCAGCAGTGCGGACAGGGACCTTGAAGCTTTCTTT.

The V call is TRBV4-2, the J call TRBJ2-7; D uncertain. There are 12 residues in the CDR3. V was cut by 6 bases and J by 0 bases, with 6 bases left in between. The germline gives CDR1 LGHNA, CDR2 YNFKEQ. The CDR3 spells CASSSSSYEQYF. In DNA, the CDR3 is TGTGCCAGCAGTTCCAGCTCCTACGAGCAGTACTTC.

The V and J genes are TRBV27 and TRBJ2-1, with 11 bases identical to TRBD2. This CDR3 has 16 residues. V gave up 6 bases and J gave up 3 bases; unmatched junction bases: 7. Germline V CDR1 and CDR2: MNHEY, SMNVEV (reference sequence). As DNA, the CDR3 is TGTGCCAGCAGGACCACTAGCGGGAGTATCTACAATGAGCAGTTCTTC. As protein: CASRTTSGSIYNEQFF.

CDR3 loop: CASSVAGQTSSGNTIYF. CDR3 coding DNA: TGTGCCAGCAGCGTAGCAGGGCAAACGTCCTCTGGAAACACCATATATTTT. The chain is built from TRBV9 and TRBJ1-3; D may be TRBD1 (5 bases). The germline V gene has CDR1 SGDLS and CDR2 YYNGEE. V was trimmed by 0 bases and J by 0 bases, leaving 13 bases between them. The CDR3 sequence is 17 residues long.

V usage is TRBV11-2 and J usage is TRBJ2-7, with D maybe TRBD1 (7 bases). CDR1 is SGHAT and CDR2 is FQNNGV in the germline V gene. The CDR3 runs to 14 residues. V was clipped by 5 bases and J by 7 bases, with 18 bases between them. CDR3 DNA sequence: TGTGCCAGCAGCCTCTGGAGGGGGCTGAGGGAGCAGTACTTC. It encodes CASSLWRGLREQYF.

The chain recombines TRBV28 with TRBJ2-7, with 9 bases that match TRBD1. This CDR3 is built from 17 residues. The junction had 9 bases not matched to a gene; V was cut back by 3 bases and J by 0 bases. Germline lookup yields CDR1 MDHEN and CDR2 SYDVKM. CDR3 nucleotide sequence: TGTGCCAGCAGTTTGGGGGACAGGGTTAGGAGCTCCTACGAGCAGTACTTC. Amino acid sequence: CASSLGDRVRSSYEQYF.

V is TRBV29-1 and J is TRBJ1-1; D unclear. The V and J ends lost 3 bases and 4 bases respectively, with 12 bases between them. This CDR3 is 13 amino acids long. From germline, CDR1 is SQVTM and CDR2 ANQGSEA. The CDR3 DNA is TGCAGCGTTGAGTCGGGATTTGGCACTGAAGCTTTCTTT. Residues: CSVESGFGTEAFF.

The chain links TRBV27 to TRBJ2-1, with 13 bases that match TRBD2. Looked up from germline, CDR1 is MNHEY and CDR2 is SMNVEV (reference sequence). V trimming: 6 bases; J trimming: 3 bases; junction bases outside the gene matches: 5. The CDR3 sequence is 16 residues long. In DNA form, the CDR3 reads TGTGCCAGCAGCCTGGGACTAGCGGGACTCTACAATGAGCAGTTCTTC. This encodes CASSLGLAGLYNEQFF.

The chain has TRBV10-3 and TRBJ2-7, with TRBD2 matching over 12 bases. The germline CDR1 and CDR2 sequences are ENHRY and SYGVKD. The CDR3 loop spans 16 amino acids. The ends lost 0 bases at V and 3 bases at J; junction bases unmatched: 3. CDR3 protein: CAISESMTSGGYEQYF. The DNA for the CDR3 is TGTGCCATCAGTGAGTCGATGACTAGCGGGGGCTACGAGCAGTACTTC.

This clone was seen more than once but under ten times. The chain couples TRBV19 to TRBJ1-1; TRBD1 matches 11 bases. The V segment lost 8 bases and the J segment 3 bases; nucleotides outside the gene matches: 2. This CDR3 is 13 amino acids long. Germline loops: CDR1 LNHDA, CDR2 SQIVND (reference sequence). The CDR3, as DNA: TGTGCCAGTGGGGGACAGGGGGACACTGAAGCTTTCTTT. Protein sequence: CASGGQGDTEAFF.

This clone has only a few counts. This sample also contains other DNA sequences that code for the same CDR3. V usage is TRBV19 and J usage is TRBJ2-3; D uncertain. With 4 bases removed from V and 4 bases from J, the gap between germline ends came to 15 bases. This CDR3 is built from 15 residues. The germline V gene has CDR1 LNHDA and CDR2 SQIVND (reference sequence). The CDR3 protein is CASSTNYRGSDTQYF. The CDR3 coding sequence is TGTGCCAGTAGTACCAATTATCGAGGATCAGATACGCAGTATTTT.

The chain employs TRBV9 and TRBJ2-5, with a weak D call TRBD1 (6 bases). The last part of the DNA fits TRBJ2-7 better; the J call may be wrong. The CDR3 contains 14 residues. Germline assignment: CDR1 SGDLS and CDR2 YYNGEE. The CDR3 protein is CASSVAGQAYEQYF. Written as DNA, the CDR3 is TGTGCCAGCAGCGTAGCGGGACAAGCATACGAGCAGTACTTC.

The rearrangement links TRBV4-3 to TRBJ2-1, with 9 nucleotides matching TRBD2. This CDR3 is 15 amino acids long. Germline-derived CDR1 and CDR2 are LGHNA and YSLEER. V was clipped by 4 bases and J by 6 bases; unmatched bases: 7. The CDR3: CASSLSGSRSNEQFF. DNA of the CDR3: TGCGCCAGCAGCCTTAGCGGGAGTCGCTCCAATGAGCAGTTCTTC.

The chain combines TRBV4-2 with TRBJ1-1; TRBD1 matches at 8 bases. Germline values: CDR1 LGHNA, CDR2 YNFKEQ. J was trimmed by 2 bases and V by 0 bases; bases with no gene match: 2. The CDR3 totals 15 residues. In nucleotides, the CDR3 is TGTGCCAGCAGCCAAGAGGACAGGGTTAACACTGAAGCTTTCTTT. It translates to CASSQEDRVNTEAFF.

The gene calls are TRBV7-2 and TRBJ2-7, with unresolved D. Germline CDR1 is SGHTA and CDR2 is FQGNSA. Trimming took 6 bases from V and 1 from J, leaving 16 bases between them. The CDR3 is 15 residues long. As DNA, the CDR3 is TGTGCCAGCAGTTCAGATCAGGTTCGATCCTACGAGCAGTACTTC. Protein: CASSSDQVRSYEQYF.

This clone was detected once. This chain joins TRBV4-1 and TRBJ2-2, with 7 positions matching TRBD2. V was pared by 3 bases and J by 6 bases, with 4 bases of the junction left unmatched. Germline lookup yields CDR1 MGHRA and CDR2 YSYEKL. The CDR3 totals 14 residues. CDR3: CASSHQAGSGELFF. In DNA, the CDR3 is TGCGCCAGCAGCCATCAAGCGGGATCCGGGGAGCTGTTTTTT.

This chain links TRBV5-1 with TRBJ2-1; TRBD2 agrees at 10 bases. CDR3 length equals 13 residues. Germline CDR1 reads SGHRS; CDR2 reads YFSETQ. Trimming cost V 5 bases and J 7 bases; bases outside gene matches: 3. The CDR3 spells CASSASGSNEQFF. CDR3 nucleotides: TGCGCCAGCAGTGCTAGCGGGAGTAATGAGCAGTTCTTC. The variable domain in full, completed from reference TRBV5-1 and TRBJ2-1, reads KAGVTQTPRYLIKTRGQQVTLSCSPISGHRSVSWYQQTPGQGLQFLFEYFSETQRNKGNFPGRFSGRQFSNSRSEMNVSTLELGDSALYLCASSASGSNEQFFGPGTRLTVL.

The chain joins TRBV30 to TRBJ1-1, with TRBD1 matching 11 bases. Germline V lookup: CDR1 GTSNPN, CDR2 SVGIG (reference sequence). The length of the CDR3 is 15 residues. With V trimmed by 2 bases and J by 4 bases, 6 bases remained unmatched. In DNA form, the CDR3 reads TGTGCCTGGAGTACCCTCGGGACAGGGGGCACTGAAGCTTTCTTT. Its protein is CAWSTLGTGGTEAFF.

This clone was detected once. V is TRBV7-9 and J is TRBJ1-1; no clear D. The germline CDR1 and CDR2 sequences are SEHNR and FQNEAQ (reference sequence). The CDR3 spans 14 residues. V lost 5 bases and J lost 6, with 16 bases in between. The CDR3 here is CASSPGPKFPEAFF. DNA for the CDR3: TGTGCCAGCAGCCCGGGTCCTAAGTTCCCTGAAGCTTTCTTT.